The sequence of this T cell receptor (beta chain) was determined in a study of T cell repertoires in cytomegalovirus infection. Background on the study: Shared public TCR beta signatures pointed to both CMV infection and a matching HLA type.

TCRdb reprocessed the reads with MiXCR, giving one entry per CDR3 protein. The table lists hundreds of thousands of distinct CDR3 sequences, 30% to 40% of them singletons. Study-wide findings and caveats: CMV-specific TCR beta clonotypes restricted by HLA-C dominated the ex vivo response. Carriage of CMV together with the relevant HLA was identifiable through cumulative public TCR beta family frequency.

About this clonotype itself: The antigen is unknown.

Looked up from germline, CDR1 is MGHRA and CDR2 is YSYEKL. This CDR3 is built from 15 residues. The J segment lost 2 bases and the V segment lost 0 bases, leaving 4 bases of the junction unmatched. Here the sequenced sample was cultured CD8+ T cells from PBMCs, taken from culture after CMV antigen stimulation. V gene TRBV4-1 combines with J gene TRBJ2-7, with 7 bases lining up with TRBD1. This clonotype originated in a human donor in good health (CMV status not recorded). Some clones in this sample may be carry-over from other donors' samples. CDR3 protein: CASSQDGTEAYEQYV. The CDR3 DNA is TGCGCCAGCAGCCAAGACGGGACAGAAGCCTACGAGCAGTACGTC.